These 13 T cell receptor beta chains were sequenced from one sample in a study of early T cells in non-severe SARS-CoV-2 infection. TCRdb analysed the 5' RACE reads with MiXCR anew, one entry per CDR3 protein. The table lists under 40,000 distinct CDR3 sequences, approximately 6% of them singletons, with 7% to 9.5% in the top ten. Sequencing was carried out using whole blood. These receptors came from an adult who was a healthcare worker with PCR-confirmed SARS-CoV-2 infection or an uninfected control (not recorded which).

This clonotype has at least ten counts. The chain couples TRBV14 to TRBJ2-7, with a possible D match to TRBD2 (6 bases). Germline CDR1 reads SGHDN; CDR2 reads FVKESK. Trimming shortened V by 1 base and J by 1 base, and 14 bases separated the two germline ends. The CDR3 runs to 16 residues. For the CDR3, the DNA is TGTGCCAGCAGCCAAGGGTCGGCGGGAAGTTCCTACGAGCAGTACTTC. It yields the protein CASSQGSAGSSYEQYF.

The table lists this clonotype with many counts. This chain joins TRBV5-6 and TRBJ1-1; D perhaps matches TRBD1 (6 bases). Germline CDR1 and CDR2: SGHDT and YYEEEE. CDR3 length equals 13 residues. V was clipped by 3 bases and J by 7 bases, with 13 bases between them. In nucleotides, the CDR3 is TGTGCCAGCAGCTGGGGGGCAAAAGGTGAAGCTTTCTTT. Residues: CASSWGAKGEAFF. The full variable domain, with the rest looked up from reference TRBV5-6 and TRBJ1-1, is DAGVTQSPTHLIKTRGQQVTLRCSPKSGHDTVSWYQQALGQGPQFIFQYYEEEERQRGNFPDRFSGHQFPNYSSELNVNALLLGDSALYLCASSWGAKGEAFFGQGTRLTVV.

This clonotype appeared many times. V gene TRBV18 combines with J gene TRBJ2-3; either TRBD1 or TRBD2 may supply D (5 bases each). With 5 bases removed from V and 6 bases from J, the gap between germline ends came to 18 bases. CDR3 length: 15 amino acids. Per the germline V gene, CDR1 is KGHSH and CDR2 is LQKENI. CDR3: CASSGTTGKVDTQYF. The CDR3 region has the DNA TGTGCCAGCTCAGGGACGACCGGGAAGGTGGATACGCAGTATTTT.

This clonotype was found many times. The J gene is TRBJ2-3, the V gene TRBV7-3; 8 bases are shared with TRBD2. Trimming at V came to 5 bases and at J to 0 bases, leaving 19 bases not matched to a gene. Germline-derived CDR1 and CDR2 are SGHTA and FQGTGA. The CDR3 spans 20 residues. CDR3 protein: CASSMTRGTRAGVSTDTQYF. DNA of the CDR3: TGTGCCAGCAGCATGACCCGAGGGACTAGGGCGGGAGTTAGCACAGATACGCAGTATTTT.

For this clonotype: This could be a read error, since a much larger clone is one nucleotide away. The CDR3 reads CASRPSQVVHEQYF. Here the CDR3 DNA reads TGTGCCAGCCGCCCCTCACAGGTGGTGCACGAGCAGTACTTC. The chain joins TRBV7-9 to TRBJ2-7, with a tentative D call TRBD1 (5 bases). Germline V gene data show CDR1 as SEHNR and CDR2 as FQNEAQ (reference sequence). The length of the CDR3 is 14 residues. The V end lost 8 bases, the J end lost 5 bases, and 19 bases lay between the germline ends.

The chain couples TRBV19 to TRBJ2-3; no definite D call. The CDR3 is 14 amino acids. Per germline, CDR1 LNHDA and CDR2 SQIVND (reference sequence). V lost 4 bases to trimming and J lost 0 bases, with 8 bases between them. The CDR3 sequence is CASSTRVSTDTQYF. The CDR3 DNA reads as TGTGCCAGTAGTACAAGAGTTAGCACAGATACGCAGTATTTT.

This clonotype appeared many times. CDR3 sequence reads: CASSLGAQRVAYEQYF. The CDR3 nucleotides read TGCGCCAGCAGCCTAGGGGCCCAGCGGGTAGCCTACGAGCAGTACTTC. The chain has TRBV5-1 and TRBJ2-7, with D tentatively TRBD2 (6 bases). V was trimmed by 4 bases and J by 2 bases, leaving 19 bases between them. The CDR3 extends over 16 amino acids. Per germline, CDR1 SGHRS and CDR2 YFSETQ.

The sample holds many counts of this clonotype. The chain joins TRBV19 to TRBJ1-5; tentatively, D is TRBD1 (5 bases). Trimming took off 6 bases at V and 1 base at J, with 13 bases between the two ends. This CDR3 region has 15 residues. CDR1 is LNHDA and CDR2 is SQIVND in the germline V gene (reference sequence). CDR3 in amino acids: CASRTGTGSNQPQHF. The CDR3 nucleotides are TGTGCCAGTAGAACCGGGACCGGGAGCAATCAGCCCCAGCATTTT.

This clonotype was detected many times. This chain joins TRBV6-1 and TRBJ2-2; 7 bases line up with TRBD1. V lost 1 base, J lost 6 bases, and 2 bases stayed unmatched. This CDR3 has 14 amino acids. Germline V gene sequence: CDR1 MNHNS, CDR2 SASEGT. CDR3 sequence (DNA): TGTGCCAGCAGTGAAGTTCAGGGGGCCGGGGAGCTGTTTTTT. As protein: CASSEVQGAGELFF.

This clonotype came up many times. This chain uses TRBV7-9 with TRBJ2-5; the D is unclear. The CDR3 spans 11 residues. Germline V lookup: CDR1 SEHNR, CDR2 FQNEAQ (reference sequence). Trimming stripped 11 bases from V and 0 bases from J, with 7 bases between. The CDR3 protein is CASTYQETQYF. DNA of the CDR3: TGTGCCTCTACGTACCAAGAGACCCAGTACTTC.

The gene calls are TRBV27 and TRBJ1-6, with TRBD1 matching over 7 bases. The CDR3 has 14 residues. V shed 5 bases, J shed 9 bases, and the junction held 7 bases outside the gene matches. Germline lookup yields CDR1 MNHEY and CDR2 SMNVEV (reference sequence). The CDR3 region has the DNA TGTGCCAGCAGTCTCCGACAGGGAGTTTCACCCCTCCACTTT. Its translation: CASSLRQGVSPLHF.

This clonotype was recorded at least ten times. The chain combines TRBV9 with TRBJ2-1, with 7 bases matching TRBD2. The germline V gene has CDR1 SGDLS and CDR2 YYNGEE. V shed 0 bases, J shed 4 bases, and the junction held 7 bases outside the gene matches. CDR3 length equals 16 residues. DNA for the CDR3: TGTGCCAGCAGCGTAGAGGGCGGGAGAGGTTACAATGAGCAGTTCTTC. Translation: CASSVEGGRGYNEQFF. Full variable domain (remainder filled in from reference TRBV9 and TRBJ2-1): DSGVTQTPKHLITATGQRVTLRCSPRSGDLSVYWYQQSLDQGLQFLIQYYNGEERAKGNILERFSAQQFPDLHSELNLSSLELGDSALYFCASSVEGGRGYNEQFFGPGTRLTVL.

This clonotype was counted many times. This sequence joins TRBV5-5 and TRBJ2-2; D unclear. Germline V gene sequence: CDR1 SGHKS, CDR2 YYEKEE (reference sequence). The CDR3 runs to 16 residues. Trimming took off 1 base at V and 6 bases at J, with 16 bases between the two ends. DNA for the CDR3: TGTGCCAGCAGCTTGAGTTCAGGCAGGCTGCCCGGGGAGCTGTTTTTT. It encodes CASSLSSGRLPGELFF.